The T cell receptor beta chain under discussion was sequenced for a study of T cells after yellow fever vaccination. Study-wide points: FACS-sorted repertoires could contain abundant clonotypes contaminating from the bulk population. Boosting was followed by the reappearance of most primary-vaccination clones (roughly 95% CD4, about 90% CD8). A minor fraction of clonotypes spanned both CD4 and CD8 compartments.

From germline, CDR1 is SGHTA and CDR2 FQGNSA. The CDR3 runs 18 residues. V shed 0 bases and J 4 bases; nucleotides not matched to a gene: 9. A process of 5'RACE template switching, which added a universal primer site and UMIs, was used to make TCR cDNA. Via MiXCR, TCRdb re-called the 5' RACE reads, giving one row per CDR3 protein. The table records 300,000 to 400,000 distinct CDR3 sequences, roughly 8.7% of them present only once. This clonotype has a count of ten or more. Antigen unknown. This material consisted of PBMCs, taken on the day of the first yellow fever vaccination. This receptor was taken from a man between 18 and 29 years old who received the YFV17D yellow fever vaccine. The chain couples TRBV7-2 to TRBJ2-1, with TRBD2 matching over 10 bases. The CDR3: CASSLAGRAGGGYNEQFF. In DNA form, the CDR3 reads TGTGCCAGCAGCTTAGCGGGGCGAGCGGGGGGGGGTTACAATGAGCAGTTCTTC.